These 19 T cell receptor beta chains came from one sample sequenced in a study of T cells in Graves' hyperthyroidism and ophthalmopathy. RNA transcripts were the template for amplifying TCR beta CDR3 regions. The study used the HTBI primer set for a first-round RT-PCR of the TCR CDR3. TCRdb redid the calling of the multiplex PCR reads with MiXCR, one entry per CDR3 protein. The sample holds under 400,000 distinct CDR3 sequences, more than 11% seen once. Sequencing was done on a sample of blood. These receptor sequences come from a woman aged 55-70 years with Graves' hyperthyroidism.

This clonotype was observed a few times. The chain combines TRBV18 with TRBJ1-6, with D hard to call. Looked up from germline, CDR1 is KGHSH and CDR2 is LQKENI. With 5 bases removed from V and 8 bases from J, the gap between germline ends came to 10 bases. The CDR3 consists of 13 residues. CDR3 sequence reads: CASSGNFDSPLHF. The CDR3 DNA follows: TGTGCCAGCTCAGGGAACTTTGATTCACCCCTCCACTTT.

This chain connects TRBV7-3 to TRBJ2-1; 12 positions agree with TRBD1. Germline trimming cut 5 bases from V and 9 bases from J; bases unmatched to any gene: 5. This CDR3 spans 14 amino acids. Germline CDR1 SGHTA, CDR2 FQGTGA. For the CDR3, the DNA is TGTGCCAGCAGCGAGGGACAGGGGGCGCGTGAGCAGTTCTTC. Translation: CASSEGQGAREQFF. Full variable domain (outside the CDR3, taken from reference TRBV7-3 and TRBJ2-1): GAGVSQTPSNKVTEKGKYVELRCDPISGHTALYWYRQSLGQGPEFLIYFQGTGAADDSGLPNDRFFAVRPEGSVSTLKIQRTERGDSAVYLCASSEGQGAREQFFGPGTRLTVL.

This clonotype was recorded many times. The chain combines TRBV18 with TRBJ2-7; D uncertain. This CDR3 has 14 amino acids. The ends were cut back, 0 bases at V and 3 bases at J, with 9 bases in the middle. Germline CDR1 KGHSH, CDR2 LQKENI. Here the CDR3 DNA reads TGTGCCAGCTCACCACCGGGCCTAAACTACGAGCAGTACTTC. It codes for CASSPPGLNYEQYF.

There are many counts of this clonotype. The J gene is TRBJ1-1, the V gene TRBV9; TRBD1 matches at 7 bases. From germline, CDR1 is SGDLS and CDR2 YYNGEE. CDR3 length: 14 amino acids. The junction had 5 bases not matched to a gene; V was cut back by 1 base and J by 5 bases. The CDR3 region has the DNA TGTGCCAGCAGCGTATCAGACAGGGAAACTGAAGCTTTCTTT. Translating it yields CASSVSDRETEAFF.

This clonotype occurred many times. The chain joins TRBV11-2 to TRBJ2-1; 9 bases fit TRBD2. This CDR3 spans 13 amino acids. Germline V lookup: CDR1 SGHAT, CDR2 FQNNGV. J gave up 13 bases and V 0 bases, and 4 bases lay outside the gene matches. The CDR3 here is CASSLEAGGSQFF. The CDR3 nucleotides are TGTGCCAGCAGCTTAGAAGCGGGAGGTTCACAGTTCTTC.

This clonotype was counted ten times or more. The chain links TRBV6-1 to TRBJ2-1; 14 nucleotides line up with TRBD2. The CDR3 has 16 amino acids. Trimming at V came to 8 bases and at J to 6 bases, leaving 9 bases not matched to a gene. Germline V gives CDR1 MNHNS, CDR2 SASEGT. The CDR3 sequence: CASGGTSGSIGNEQFF. CDR3 nucleotides: TGTGCCAGCGGGGGGACTAGCGGGAGTATAGGCAATGAGCAGTTCTTC.

Worth noting for this clonotype: A much larger clonotype is one base distant, so this may be a read error. This chain connects TRBV6-1 to TRBJ1-6; a possible D gene is TRBD1 (6 bases). From germline, CDR1 is MNHNS and CDR2 SASEGT. This CDR3 has 17 residues. CDR3 in amino acids: CVSSPVGGSSYNSPLHF. For the CDR3, the DNA is TGTGTCAGCTCTCCCGTAGGGGGTAGCTCCTATAATTCACCCCTCCACTTT.

This clonotype was counted ten times or more. The gene calls are TRBV7-9 and TRBJ2-3; the match to TRBD2 covers 9 bases. The CDR3 consists of 17 residues. V trimming: 1 base; J trimming: 4 bases; junction bases outside the gene matches: 9. Per the germline V gene, CDR1 is SEHNR and CDR2 is FQNEAQ (reference sequence). In DNA form, the CDR3 reads TGTGCCAGCAGCTTAGTTCACGGCGGGAGGGCCGCAGATACGCAGTATTTT. Its translation is CASSLVHGGRAADTQYF.

In its sample, this clonotype was seen many times. This sequence joins TRBV11-2 and TRBJ2-3; 10 bases match TRBD2. This CDR3 contains 21 residues. Germline-derived CDR1 and CDR2 are SGHAT and FQNNGV. V trimming: 3 bases; J trimming: 0 bases; junction bases outside the gene matches: 18. As DNA, the CDR3 is TGTGCCAGCAGCTTCCCATGGACAGGGATTGGACTAGCGGCTAGCACAGATACGCAGTATTTT. Protein: CASSFPWTGIGLAASTDTQYF.

This clonotype was seen many times. The rearrangement links TRBV6-1 to TRBJ2-7; 7 bases line up with TRBD2. From germline, CDR1 is MNHNS and CDR2 SASEGT. Unmatched junction bases numbered 12, after V lost 7 bases and J lost 6 bases. The CDR3 loop spans 14 amino acids. CDR3 protein: CASTRTTRGGEQYF. The CDR3 bases are TGTGCCAGCACCCGAACGACTCGCGGGGGCGAGCAGTACTTC.

This clonotype was seen a handful of times. The chain couples TRBV19 to TRBJ2-1, with 9 bases aligning to TRBD1. The length of the CDR3 is 16 residues. V was pared by 9 bases and J by 4 bases, with 13 bases of the junction left unmatched. The V gene's germline CDR1 is LNHDA and CDR2 SQIVND (reference sequence). This CDR3 is CASKAPTGGRYNEQFF. CDR3 bases: TGTGCCAGCAAAGCCCCCACAGGGGGCAGATACAATGAGCAGTTCTTC.

This clonotype was observed many times. The J gene is TRBJ1-1, the V gene TRBV2; TRBD1 is a possible D gene (6 bases). Germline values: CDR1 SNHLY, CDR2 FYNNEI. There are 14 residues in the CDR3. Trimming pared 9 bases from V and 1 base from J, leaving 15 bases between. For the CDR3, the DNA is TGTGCCAGTCAAAGCGGGGGCCGGAACACTGAAGCTTTCTTT. Protein sequence: CASQSGGRNTEAFF.

This clonotype occurred many times. The chain carries TRBV11-3 and TRBJ2-5, with D perhaps matching TRBD1 (5 bases). CDR1 and CDR2 from the germline V gene are SGHNT and YENEEA. V was clipped by 5 bases and J by 6 bases, with 10 bases between them. There are 12 residues in the CDR3. CDR3 amino acids: CASSPGWKTQYF. The CDR3, as DNA: TGTGCCAGCAGCCCAGGGTGGAAGACCCAGTACTTC. Drawing the rest from reference TRBV11-3 and TRBJ2-5, the complete variable domain is EAGVVQSPRYKIIEKKQPVAFWCNPISGHNTLYWYLQNLGQGPELLIRYENEEAVDDSQLPKDRFSAERLKGVDSTLKIQPAELGDSAVYLCASSPGWKTQYFGPGTRLLVL.

This clonotype appeared many times. The chain couples TRBV20-1 to TRBJ2-2, with D tentatively TRBD2 (5 bases). CDR3 size: 14 residues. Germline loops: CDR1 DFQATT, CDR2 SNEGSKA (reference sequence). Trimming shortened V by 4 bases and J by 2 bases, and 11 bases separated the two germline ends. The CDR3 loop reads CSATGLANTGELFF. Here the CDR3 DNA reads TGCAGTGCTACCGGACTGGCCAACACCGGGGAGCTGTTTTTT.

This clonotype was found many times. The V gene is TRBV9, the J gene TRBJ2-2; D could derive from TRBD1 or TRBD2 (5 bases each). The CDR3 length is 16 residues. V was clipped by 3 bases and J by 0 bases, with 12 bases between them. Germline-derived CDR1 and CDR2 are SGDLS and YYNGEE. This CDR3 reads CASSAPGGANTGELFF. The CDR3, as DNA: TGTGCCAGCAGCGCCCCTGGGGGTGCGAACACCGGGGAGCTGTTTTTT. Filled out from reference TRBV9 and TRBJ2-2, the complete variable domain reads DSGVTQTPKHLITATGQRVTLRCSPRSGDLSVYWYQQSLDQGLQFLIQYYNGEERAKGNILERFSAQQFPDLHSELNLSSLELGDSALYFCASSAPGGANTGELFFGEGSRLTVL.

This clonotype came up many times. The V and J genes are TRBV27 and TRBJ2-7; a possible D gene is TRBD1 (6 bases). The CDR3 is made up of 14 amino acids. V lost 2 bases and J lost 2, with 10 bases in between. CDR1 is MNHEY and CDR2 is SMNVEV in the germline V gene (reference sequence). The CDR3 loop is CASSLETGTYEQYF. The CDR3 DNA follows: TGTGCCAGCAGTTTAGAGACAGGCACCTACGAGCAGTACTTC.

The chain is built from TRBV11-2 and TRBJ1-3; a weak D match, TRBD1 (5 bases). The CDR3 covers 15 residues. Germline CDR1 is SGHAT and CDR2 is FQNNGV. Trimming stripped 3 bases from V and 2 bases from J, with 11 bases between. The CDR3 region is CASSLNAGAGNTIYF. The CDR3 DNA reads TGTGCCAGCAGCTTGAACGCGGGGGCTGGAAACACCATATATTTT. Filled out from reference TRBV11-2 and TRBJ1-3, the complete variable domain reads EAGVAQSPRYKIIEKRQSVAFWCNPISGHATLYWYQQILGQGPKLLIQFQNNGVVDDSQLPKDRFSAERLKGVDSTLKIQPAKLEDSAVYLCASSLNAGAGNTIYFGEGSWLTVV.

The chain links TRBV12-5 to TRBJ2-1; 8 nucleotides match TRBD2. The trim removed 3 bases at V and 7 bases at J, leaving 11 bases unmatched. Germline V gene lookup returns CDR1 LGHNT and CDR2 FRNRAP. CDR3 length: 16 amino acids. This CDR3 is CASGFWSSGTGNEQFF. The DNA of the CDR3 is TGTGCTAGTGGTTTCTGGAGTAGCGGGACGGGGAATGAGCAGTTCTTC.

This clonotype was counted at least ten times. The junction departs from germline at one end; a sequencing error may be responsible. Here the CDR3 DNA reads TGTGCCAGCAGCCCTCGGACAGATTTCTCCTACAATGAGCTGTTCTTC. Amino acids: CASSPRTDFSYNELFF. The V gene is TRBV11-3, the J gene TRBJ2-1; possible D gene TRBD1, 6 bases. This CDR3 has 16 residues. From germline, CDR1 is SGHNT and CDR2 YENEEA. Supplemented by reference TRBV11-3 and TRBJ2-1, the full variable domain reads EAGVVQSPRYKIIEKKQPVAFWCNPISGHNTLYWYLQNLGQGPELLIRYENEEAVDDSQLPKDRFSAERLKGVDSTLKIQPAELGDSAVYLCASSPRTDFSYNELFFGPGTRLTVL.